This T cell receptor (beta chain) was identified during a study of T-cell memory formation after mild COVID-19. V was shortened by 0 bases and J by 8 bases, with 14 bases between the two germline ends. This CDR3 contains 14 residues. CDR1 is SGHRS, CDR2 YFSETQ, per germline. MiXCR, run by TCRdb on the 5' RACE reads, gives a single entry per CDR3 protein. Found here are about 350,000 distinct CDR3 sequences, roughly 15% of them singletons; the top ten hold about 20%. Concerning this clonotype itself: Its specificity is unknown.

Study conclusions and caveats: Second-wave clones peaking on day 37 lacked confirmed SARS-CoV-2 specificity. Detection of some responders pre-infection suggested pre-existing cross-reactive memory T cells participated. CD4+ contracting clones were mainly CM and EM; CD8+ ones, EMRA.

The chain has TRBV5-1 and TRBJ1-2; D is possibly TRBD1 (6 bases). The sequenced sample consisted of PBMCs or a T cell subset sorted from them (not recorded which). This TCR came from a man between 18 and 29 years old who had mild COVID-19 (a few samples of this study predate the infection). Cell type and time point are not known. In DNA, the CDR3 is TGCGCCAGCAGCTTGGCCGAGGGGGTCGACGGCTACACCTTC. Translated, it gives CASSLAEGVDGYTF.